These T cell receptor beta chains were read from a single sample in a study of T cell responses to AZD1222 COVID-19 vaccine. Sequencing was performed with immunoSEQ multiplex PCR; in TCRdb, only in-frame clones are kept and a portion is missing. This table holds fewer than 200,000 clones, roughly 92% found once. This material consisted of peripheral blood, taken on day 0 of AZD1222 vaccination. These receptors were collected from an adult in good health. Each CDR3 is given with its conserved first and last residue. A D gene is named only where the DNA matches it firmly. Size values are once, few and many counts, or a class for expanded clones, and some rows have none.

clone_size,v_call,j_call,d_call,cdr3_aa,cdr3_nt
few,TRBV28,TRBJ1-2,.,CASSLSPGNYGYTF,TGTGCCAGCAGTTTAAGTCCGGGGAACTATGGCTACACCTTC
once,TRBV19,TRBJ1-1,.,CASSSRLDTEAFF,TGTGCCAGTAGTTCAAGATTGGACACTGAAGCTTTCTTT
.,TRBV7-6,TRBJ2-2,TRBD2,CASSFRLAGGELFF,TGTGCCAGCAGCTTCAGACTAGCGGGGGGGGAGCTGTTTTTT
.,TRBV2,TRBJ1-2,TRBD1,CASSEAAGQRGYTF,TGTGCCAGCAGTGAAGCGGCGGGACAGCGGGGCTACACCTTC
.,TRBV6-2/TRBV6-3,TRBJ1-1,TRBD1,CASSSLGQVRGTEAFF,TGTGCCAGCAGTTCCCTGGGACAGGTTCGGGGCACTGAAGCTTTCTTT
.,TRBV28,TRBJ1-5,.,CASSLRGGSNQPQHF,TGTGCCAGCAGTTTACGGGGCGGCAGCAATCAGCCCCAGCATTTT
.,TRBV4-3,TRBJ2-1,.,CASSQGMGAPLFQSNYNEQFF,TGCGCCAGCAGCCAGGGAATGGGGGCCCCCCTATTCCAATCCAACTACAATGAGCAGTTCTTC
.,TRBV18,TRBJ2-3,TRBD1,CASSPRQGKDTQYF,TGTGCCAGCTCACCACGACAGGGGAAAGATACGCAGTATTTT
.,TRBV27,TRBJ1-4,TRBD1,CASSSTGSEKLFF,TGTGCCAGCAGTTCGACAGGGAGTGAAAAACTGTTTTTT
few,TRBV6-6,TRBJ2-7,.,CASESQSPYEQYF,TGTGCCAGCGAGAGTCAGAGCCCCTACGAGCAGTACTTC
.,TRBV14,TRBJ1-1,.,CASSQDTRIWGRAGTEAFF,TGTGCCAGCAGCCAAGATACACGGATTTGGGGCAGGGCTGGCACTGAAGCTTTCTTT
.,TRBV5-6,TRBJ1-2,.,CASSSDGGYGYTF,TGTGCCAGCAGCTCAGACGGAGGCTATGGCTACACCTTC
once,TRBV28,TRBJ1-2,.,CASSLSVPNYGYTF,TGTGCCAGCAGCCTATCGGTGCCGAACTATGGCTACACCTTC
.,TRBV7-2,TRBJ2-2,.,CASSLAGVSGELFF,TGTGCCAGCAGCTTAGCAGGGGTCTCCGGGGAGCTGTTTTTT
.,TRBV7-9,TRBJ1-5,.,CASSLRRGQPQHF,TGTGCCAGCAGCTTACGGAGGGGGCAGCCCCAGCATTTT
once,TRBV7-9,TRBJ1-6,.,CASGQSSYNSPLHF,TGTGCCAGCGGACAGAGCTCCTATAATTCACCCCTCCACTTT
.,TRBV3-1/TRBV3-2,TRBJ1-1,.,CASSAEHPWQGAFF,TGTGCCAGCAGCGCGGAGCACCCTTGGCAAGGGGCTTTCTTT
.,TRBV6-5,TRBJ1-1,.,CASSYSSRTEAFF,TGTGCCAGCAGTTACTCTTCCAGAACTGAAGCTTTCTTT
.,TRBV9,TRBJ2-2,.,CASSVGPGKPPAELFF,TGTGCCAGCAGCGTAGGCCCAGGCAAACCACCCGCGGAGCTGTTTTTT
.,TRBV20-1,TRBJ1-1,TRBD1,CSASSTGIMNTEAFF,TGCAGTGCTAGTTCGACAGGGATTATGAACACTGAAGCTTTCTTT
.,TRBV28,TRBJ2-5,.,CASTSESAQYF,TGTGCCAGCACCTCGGAATCGGCCCAGTACTTC
few,TRBV9,TRBJ1-1,.,CASSVQGTNTEAFF,TGTGCCAGCAGCGTACAGGGGACTAACACTGAAGCTTTCTTT
.,TRBV7-8,TRBJ1-1,.,CASSLIPGRMGTEAFF,TGTGCCAGCAGCTTGATTCCGGGACGAATGGGCACTGAAGCTTTCTTT
few,TRBV28,TRBJ1-5,.,CASIPRVRVRGNQPQHF,TGTGCCAGCATCCCCAGGGTCAGGGTCCGGGGCAATCAGCCCCAGCATTTT
once,TRBV9,TRBJ2-5,TRBD2,CASSTGTSDVETQYF,TGTGCCAGCAGCACCGGGACTAGCGACGTCGAGACCCAGTACTTC
.,TRBV28,TRBJ1-2,.,CASSFPPGYTF,TGTGCCAGCAGTTTTCCCCCCGGCTACACCTTC
.,TRBV12-3/TRBV12-4,TRBJ1-4,.,CASSLGSNEKLFF,TGTGCCAGCAGTTTAGGCAGTAATGAAAAACTGTTTTTT
.,TRBV30,TRBJ2-4,.,CASRGGLAKNIQYF,TGTGCCTCAAGGGGCGGCCTAGCCAAAAACATTCAGTACTTC
few,TRBV4-3,TRBJ1-6,.,CASSLRADNSPLHF,TGCGCCAGCAGCCTGAGGGCCGATAATTCACCCCTCCACTTT
.,TRBV28,TRBJ1-2,.,CASSLSPSSLNGYTF,TGTGCCAGCAGTTTATCGCCATCGTCTCTTAATGGCTACACCTTC
.,TRBV27,TRBJ1-2,.,CASSPTSVPYGYTF,TGTGCCAGCAGCCCGACGTCAGTCCCCTATGGCTACACCTTC
once,TRBV7-2,TRBJ1-1,.,CASRSDRTREAFF,TGTGCCAGCAGGTCGGACAGAACCCGTGAAGCTTTCTTT
.,TRBV6-5,TRBJ2-7,.,CASSYSSGSYEQYF,TGTGCCAGCAGTTACTCCTCTGGATCCTACGAGCAGTACTTC
.,TRBV6-2/TRBV6-3,TRBJ2-3,.,CASSFGANTDTQYF,TGTGCCAGCAGTTTCGGGGCCAACACAGATACGCAGTATTTT
.,TRBV11-2,TRBJ1-3,TRBD1,CASSLGWGQGNSGNTIYF,TGTGCCAGCAGCTTAGGGTGGGGACAGGGGAACTCTGGAAACACCATATATTTT
.,TRBV24-1,TRBJ2-3,.,CATAGAPTDTQYF,TGTGCCACCGCAGGGGCTCCCACAGATACGCAGTATTTT
few,TRBV9,TRBJ2-3,.,CASSVWGRGTDTQYF,TGTGCCAGCAGCGTTTGGGGGCGCGGCACAGATACGCAGTATTTT
.,TRBV7-2,TRBJ2-7,.,CASSPGAKSYEQYF,TGTGCCAGCAGCCCGGGAGCGAAATCCTACGAGCAGTACTTC
.,TRBV5-4,TRBJ1-1,.,CASSSGLNTEAFF,TGTGCCAGCAGTTCAGGGTTGAACACTGAAGCTTTCTTT